This TCR beta chain was sequenced in a study of patients and donors after allogeneic stem cell transplantation. This clonotype was recorded only once. TCRdb re-derived calls from the RT-PCR reads in MiXCR, one entry per CDR3 protein. Seen here are about 110,000 distinct CDR3 sequences, 35% observed once, and the top ten hold around 27%. This CDR3 contains 15 residues. V was pared by 3 bases and J by 2 bases, with 4 bases of the junction left unmatched. This clonotype originated in a human donor who was either an allogeneic HSCT recipient or a stem cell or donor lymphocyte infusion donor (not recorded which). It is not recorded whose cells these are; they may come from a transplant donor. This sequence joins TRBV12-3 or TRBV12-4 and TRBJ2-1, with TRBD1 matching over 7 bases. The sequenced sample consisted of blood, either unsorted or a sorted T cell fraction (not recorded which). This CDR3 is CASSLRQGTYNEQFF. The CDR3 region has the DNA TGTGCCAGCAGTTTGCGACAGGGAACCTACAATGAGCAGTTCTTC.